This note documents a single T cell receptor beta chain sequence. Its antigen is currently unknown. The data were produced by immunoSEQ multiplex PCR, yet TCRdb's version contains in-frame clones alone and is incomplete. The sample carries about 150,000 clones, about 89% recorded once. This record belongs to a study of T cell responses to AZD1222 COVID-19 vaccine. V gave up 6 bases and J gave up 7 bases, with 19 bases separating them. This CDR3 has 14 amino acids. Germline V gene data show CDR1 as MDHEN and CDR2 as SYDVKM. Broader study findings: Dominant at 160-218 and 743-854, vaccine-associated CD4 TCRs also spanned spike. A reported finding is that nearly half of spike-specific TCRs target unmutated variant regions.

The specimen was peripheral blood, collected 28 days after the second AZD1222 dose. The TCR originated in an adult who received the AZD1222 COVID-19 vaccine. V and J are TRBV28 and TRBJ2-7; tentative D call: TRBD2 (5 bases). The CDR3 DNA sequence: TGTGCCAGCAGATCCATCGGAGGAAGGGAGGAGCAGTACTTC. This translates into CASRSIGGREEQYF.